The TCR beta chain described here comes from a study of T cell responses to AZD1222 COVID-19 vaccine. Study information: Investigators merged groups given second doses at roughly 4 or roughly 12 weeks.

The data were produced by immunoSEQ multiplex PCR, yet TCRdb's version contains in-frame clones alone and is incomplete. The table includes 95,000 to 110,000 clones, around 91% detected once. This CDR3 is built from 15 residues. Trimming shortened V by 5 bases and J by 5 bases, and 18 bases separated the two germline ends. CDR1 is SGDLS, CDR2 YYNGEE, per germline. The source was peripheral blood, collected on day 0 of AZD1222 vaccination. V gene TRBV9 combines with J gene TRBJ2-3, with TRBD1 as a possible D gene (5 bases). This clonotype was obtained from an adult in good health. The CDR3 DNA follows: TGTGCCAGCAGTCACCAGGGCCAGGGATTAGATACGCAGTATTTT. Protein product: CASSHQGQGLDTQYF.